This T cell receptor beta chain was observed in a study of blood T cell repertoires in COVID-19. At the level of the study: COVID-19 samples collected from the United States, Italy and Spain covered acute and convalescent phases. Nucleic acid was either cDNA or gDNA, and it came from T cells, B-cell-depleted T cells, or PBMCs.

While infection was still active, Seattle patients were enrolled and then followed longitudinally. Using immunoSEQ multiplex PCR, the repertoire was profiled, and TCRdb retains in-frame clones only, with some absent. Of 250,000 to 300,000 clones listed, around 88% are singletons. J was trimmed by 0 bases and V by 0 bases; bases with no gene match: 2. The CDR3 extends over 18 amino acids. Germline V gene sequence: CDR1 LGHNA, CDR2 YNFKEQ. This receptor was obtained from a woman aged 70-85 years with COVID-19, enrolled during active disease. This chain links TRBV4-2 with TRBJ2-2; 12 nucleotides align to TRBD2. Sequenced sample: peripheral blood. Here the CDR3 DNA reads TGTGCCAGCAGCCAAGAGGCTAGCGGGGGGGCGAACACCGGGGAGCTGTTTTTT. This codes for CASSQEASGGANTGELFF.